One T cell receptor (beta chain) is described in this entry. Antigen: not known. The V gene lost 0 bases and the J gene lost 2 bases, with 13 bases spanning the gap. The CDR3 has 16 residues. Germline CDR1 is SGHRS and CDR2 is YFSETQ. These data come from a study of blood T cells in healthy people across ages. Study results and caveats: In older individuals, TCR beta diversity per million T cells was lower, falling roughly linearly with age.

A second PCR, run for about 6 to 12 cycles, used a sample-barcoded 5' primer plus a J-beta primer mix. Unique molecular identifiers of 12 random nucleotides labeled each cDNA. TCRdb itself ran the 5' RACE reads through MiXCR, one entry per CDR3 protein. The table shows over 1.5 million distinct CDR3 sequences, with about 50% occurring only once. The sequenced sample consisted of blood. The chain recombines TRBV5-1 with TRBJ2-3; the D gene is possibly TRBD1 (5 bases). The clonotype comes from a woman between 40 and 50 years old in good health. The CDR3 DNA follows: TGCGCCAGCAGCTTGGCCATGGGGCCCAACACAGATACGCAGTATTTT. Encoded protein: CASSLAMGPNTDTQYF.